These 10 T cell receptor beta chains share one sample of origin, sequenced in a study of blood T cell repertoires in COVID-19. Using immunoSEQ multiplex PCR, the repertoire was profiled, and TCRdb retains in-frame clones only, with some absent. The table records 150,000 to 200,000 clones, more than 75% of them present only once. The specimen was peripheral blood. The receptor set was obtained from a middle-aged man with active or convalescent COVID-19.

The chain couples TRBV5-1 to TRBJ2-2; possibly TRBD2 for D (5 bases). Trimming cost V 5 bases and J 0 bases, with 8 bases left between them. CDR1 and CDR2 from the germline V gene are SGHRS and YFSETQ. CDR3 size: 14 residues. CDR3 loop: CASSREPNTGELFF. DNA for the CDR3: TGCGCCAGCAGTAGGGAGCCGAACACCGGGGAGCTGTTTTTT.

The J gene is TRBJ2-5, the V gene TRBV11-2; TRBD2 agrees at 8 bases. CDR3 length equals 16 residues. Germline V lookup: CDR1 SGHAT, CDR2 FQNNGV. Trimming took 3 bases from V and 2 from J; bases not matched to a gene: 8. Written as DNA, the CDR3 is TGTGCCAGCAGCTTTCGGCGGGCGGGGGGACAAGAGACCCAGTACTTC. The encoded protein is CASSFRRAGGQETQYF.

The chain has TRBV5-1 and TRBJ1-6, with no clear D. Germline lookup yields CDR1 SGHRS and CDR2 YFSETQ. V was clipped by 2 bases and J by 7 bases, with 10 bases between them. This CDR3 has 14 amino acids. CDR3 region: CASSLEGSNSPLHF. The CDR3 nucleotides read TGCGCCAGCAGCTTAGAGGGATCGAATTCACCCCTCCACTTT.

The chain joins TRBV7-6 to TRBJ2-7; D perhaps matches TRBD1 (5 bases). The CDR3 contains 13 residues. V shed 5 bases and J shed 2 bases, with 10 bases lying between them. Germline CDR1 is SGHVS and CDR2 is FNYEAQ. The CDR3 is CASSHGHAYEQYF. The CDR3 coding sequence is TGTGCCAGCAGCCACGGACATGCCTACGAGCAGTACTTC. Based on the CDR3 plus reference TRBV7-6 and TRBJ2-7, the full variable domain is GAGVSQSPRYKVTKRGQDVALRCDPISGHVSLYWYRQALGQGPEFLTYFNYEAQQDKSGLPNDRFSAERPEGSISTLTIQRTEQRDSAMYRCASSHGHAYEQYFGPGTRLTVT.

CDR3 in amino acids: CASSSFPGGGPITYNEQFF. The CDR3 DNA is TGTGCCAGCAGTTCTTTCCCCGGCGGGGGGCCTATTACCTACAATGAGCAGTTCTTC. This rearrangement joins TRBV27 to TRBJ2-1, with 8 bases aligning to TRBD2. CDR3 length equals 19 residues. Trimming removed 4 bases from V and 2 bases from J; junction bases left unmatched: 16. The V gene's germline CDR1 is MNHEY and CDR2 SMNVEV (reference sequence).

There are a few counts of this clone. The chain links TRBV7-9 to TRBJ2-7, with 8 bases aligning to TRBD1. Trimming cost V 2 bases and J 4 bases; bases outside gene matches: 10. The CDR3 spans 16 residues. Germline CDR1 SEHNR, CDR2 FQNEAQ (reference sequence). The CDR3 is CASSLSAWQGAYEQYF. CDR3 nucleotide sequence: TGTGCCAGCAGCTTATCGGCTTGGCAGGGGGCTTACGAGCAGTACTTC. The full variable domain, completed using reference TRBV7-9 and TRBJ2-7, is DTGVSQNPRHKITKRGQNVTFRCDPISEHNRLYWYRQTLGQGPEFLTYFQNEAQLEKSRLLSDRFSAERPKGSFSTLEIQRTEQGDSAMYLCASSLSAWQGAYEQYFGPGTRLTVT.

The rearrangement uses TRBV11-3 and TRBJ2-3; 9 nucleotides agree with TRBD2. The germline gives CDR1 SGHNT, CDR2 YENEEA. V lost 5 bases to trimming and J lost 1 base; unmatched junction nucleotides: 1. The CDR3 runs 14 residues. CDR3 sequence: CASSQRGGTDTQYF. CDR3 nucleotide sequence: TGTGCCAGCAGCCAGCGGGGGGGCACAGATACGCAGTATTTT.

This rearrangement joins TRBV5-4 to TRBJ2-3; the match to TRBD2 covers 14 bases. Germline trimming cut 5 bases from V and 4 bases from J; bases unmatched to any gene: 6. This CDR3 is 16 amino acids long. Germline V gives CDR1 SGHNT, CDR2 YYREEE (reference sequence). The CDR3 coding sequence is TGTGCCAGCAGTCCTCGACTAGCGGGGGGGCCAGATACGCAGTATTTT. This sequence encodes CASSPRLAGGPDTQYF.

The chain links TRBV7-2 to TRBJ1-4; D might be TRBD1 (6 bases). The CDR3 length is 16 residues. Germline CDR1 and CDR2: SGHTA and FQGNSA. V was clipped by 5 bases and J by 4 bases, with 17 bases between them. CDR3 bases: TGTGCCAGCAGCCTCCCCGGGAGGACAGATAATGAAAAACTGTTTTTT. It encodes CASSLPGRTDNEKLFF.

The chain recombines TRBV28 with TRBJ2-1; D call uncertain. CDR1 is MDHEN and CDR2 is SYDVKM in the germline V gene. CDR3 length: 13 residues. Trimming removed 7 bases at V and 5 bases at J, with 12 bases between. This CDR3 reads CASMVRSNNEQFF. The CDR3 nucleotides are TGTGCCAGCATGGTACGGTCCAACAATGAGCAGTTCTTC.